The next 8 T cell receptor beta chains were all read from a single sample in a study of T cell repertoires in cytomegalovirus infection. MiXCR was run by TCRdb on the reads, yielding one entry per CDR3 protein. The data contain 570,000 or so distinct CDR3 sequences, under 45% of them singletons. These receptors have no identified antigens. The specimen comprised cultured PBMCs, sampled from culture after CMV antigen stimulation. Receptors were obtained from a human donor in good health (CMV status not recorded). Some clones in this sample may be carry-over from other donors' samples.

In its sample, this clonotype was seen a few times. The J gene is TRBJ2-5, the V gene TRBV28; 12 nucleotides line up with TRBD2. Germline CDR1 and CDR2: MDHEN and SYDVKM. This CDR3 region has 17 residues. After removal of 6 bases from V and 2 bases from J, the junction contained 10 bases not matched to a gene. CDR3: CASSQTSGGYTQETQYF. CDR3 coding DNA: TGTGCCAGCAGCCAAACTAGCGGGGGGTACACACAAGAGACCCAGTACTTC.

The gene calls are TRBV6-1 and TRBJ2-4; D unresolved. V lost 6 bases, J lost 7 bases, and 13 bases lay in between. Germline CDR1 MNHNS, CDR2 SASEGT. The CDR3 loop spans 13 amino acids. CDR3 residues: CASREIPGNIQYF. The CDR3, as DNA: TGTGCCAGCAGGGAGATACCTGGGAACATTCAGTACTTC.

In its sample, this clonotype was seen a few times. The chain uses TRBV7-4 and TRBJ2-2; D may be TRBD1 or TRBD2 (5 bases each). The CDR3 is made up of 16 amino acids. V was cut by 5 bases and J by 4 bases, with 17 bases left in between. Germline V gene lookup returns CDR1 SGHVT and CDR2 SQSDAQ. This chain's CDR3 is CASSARDGPPTGELFF. CDR3 in DNA: TGTGCCAGCAGCGCAAGGGACGGACCACCCACCGGGGAGCTGTTTTTT.

This chain connects TRBV6-5 to TRBJ2-2, with TRBD2 identical over 9 bases. Germline V gene data show CDR1 as MNHEY and CDR2 as SVGAGI. The ends lost 7 bases at V and 4 bases at J; junction bases unmatched: 13. This CDR3 has 17 residues. CDR3 in DNA: TGTGCCAGCATCGACTCGTCTAGCGGGGAGGTCACCGGGGAGCTGTTTTTT. It encodes CASIDSSSGEVTGELFF.

V is TRBV7-6 and J is TRBJ2-1, with 9 nucleotides matching TRBD2. The germline V gene encodes CDR1 SGHVS and CDR2 FNYEAQ. CDR3 size: 17 residues. V dropped 5 bases and J dropped 0; count of bases not matched to a gene: 8. The CDR3 loop reads CASSLGGLASSYNEQFF. In nucleotides, the CDR3 is TGTGCCAGCAGCCTAGGGGGACTAGCTTCCTCCTACAATGAGCAGTTCTTC.

The rearrangement links TRBV7-2 to TRBJ2-3; possibly TRBD1 or TRBD2 for D (6 bases each). This CDR3 has 14 residues. V was trimmed by 1 base and J by 5 bases, leaving 10 bases between them. Germline V CDR1 and CDR2: SGHTA, FQGNSA. The CDR3 region is CASSLEGGRDTQYF. CDR3 DNA sequence: TGTGCCAGCAGCTTAGAGGGGGGAAGAGATACGCAGTATTTT.

This clonotype has just a few counts. The germline gene is not matched at one end of the junction; a read error may be the cause. The chain carries TRBV10-3 and TRBJ2-5; TRBD2 is a possible D gene (5 bases). Germline values: CDR1 ENHRY, CDR2 SYGVKD. The CDR3 is 13 residues long. CDR3 coding DNA: TGTGCCATCAGTAAGTCGAGGGAAGAGACCCAGTACTTC. Its protein product is CAISKSREETQYF.

The chain has TRBV7-6 and TRBJ2-2; either TRBD1 or TRBD2 may supply D (5 bases each). CDR3 length equals 12 residues. Germline CDR1 and CDR2: SGHVS and FNYEAQ. The CDR3 region has the DNA TGTGCGAGGGGCAGGGATGCCGGGGAGCTGTTTTTT. Protein product: CARGRDAGELFF.